This T cell receptor (beta chain) was sequenced in a study of identical twins. Study-wide results and limits: Modelling underestimated the level of out-of-frame TCR alpha sharing observed in monozygotic twins.

This clonotype has ten or more counts. Its antigen is not identified. J gave up 5 bases and V 3 bases, and 13 bases lay outside the gene matches. The CDR3 is made up of 16 amino acids. CDR1 and CDR2 from the germline V gene are MDHEN and SYDVKM. A universal primer site was incorporated via template switching, and the cDNA contained unique molecular identifiers. TCRdb re-analysed the 5' RACE reads in MiXCR, keeping a single row per CDR3 protein. The table records around 370,000 distinct CDR3 sequences, 9% to 10% of them present only once. The specimen sequenced was naive T cells sorted from blood. This rearrangement joins TRBV28 to TRBJ2-7; 7 nucleotides align to TRBD1. The sequence was obtained from a woman between 50 and 59 years old in good health. This CDR3 is CASSLYNRGYRDEQYV. CDR3 nucleotide sequence: TGTGCCAGCAGTTTGTATAACAGGGGTTATCGAGACGAGCAGTACGTC.